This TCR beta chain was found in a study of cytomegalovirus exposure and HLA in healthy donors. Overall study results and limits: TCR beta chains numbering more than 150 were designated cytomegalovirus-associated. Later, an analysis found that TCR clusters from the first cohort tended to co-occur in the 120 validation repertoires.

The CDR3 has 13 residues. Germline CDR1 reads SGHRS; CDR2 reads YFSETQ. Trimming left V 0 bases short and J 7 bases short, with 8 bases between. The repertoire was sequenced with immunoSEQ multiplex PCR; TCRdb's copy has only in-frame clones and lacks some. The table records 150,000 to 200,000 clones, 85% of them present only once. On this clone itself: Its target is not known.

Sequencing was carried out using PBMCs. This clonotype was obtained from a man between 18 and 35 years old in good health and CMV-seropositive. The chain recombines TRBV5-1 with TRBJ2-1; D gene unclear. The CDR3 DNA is TGCGCCAGCAGCTTGGAGCGAGCGAATGAGCAGTTCTTC. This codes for CASSLERANEQFF.